Reported below is one T cell receptor beta chain. Its antigen is as yet unknown. Together with a sample-barcoded 5' primer, a J-beta primer mix was included in a second PCR lasting roughly 6 to 12 cycles. A tag from a template-switch adaptor with 12 random nucleotides marked each cDNA molecule. One entry per CDR3 protein, called by TCRdb with MiXCR from the 5' RACE reads. The sample lists roughly 1,500,000 distinct CDR3 sequences, around 42% occurring once. Each donor had about 9.6 milliliters of peripheral blood drawn. In germline, CDR1 is SGHRS, CDR2 YFSETQ. The CDR3 is 15 amino acids. V shed 0 bases and J shed 1 base, with 11 bases lying between them. The data belong to a study of blood T cells in healthy people across ages. Points from the study as a whole: Among T cells, TCR beta diversity per million cells dropped roughly linearly as age rose.

This receptor was identified in a woman aged 18-29 years in good health. The source material was blood. The chain uses TRBV5-1 and TRBJ2-7; unclear D gene. The CDR3 loop is CASSLVVAVSYEQYF. The DNA of the CDR3 is TGCGCCAGCAGCTTGGTCGTGGCGGTTTCCTACGAGCAGTACTTC. The full variable domain, its missing parts supplied by reference TRBV5-1 and TRBJ2-7, is KAGVTQTPRYLIKTRGQQVTLSCSPISGHRSVSWYQQTPGQGLQFLFEYFSETQRNKGNFPGRFSGRQFSNSRSEMNVSTLELGDSALYLCASSLVVAVSYEQYFGPGTRLTVT.